The 3 T cell receptor beta chains below come from one sample, sequenced in a study of Ad26.COV2.S vaccination and SARS-CoV-2 variants. The treatment here: 15 to 20 received Ad26.COV2.S at low or high dose, single or two shots; about 5 received placebo; per-sample allocation not given. Samples analyzed were those drawn on day 63 after the first vaccine or placebo injection. Sequencing was performed with immunoSEQ multiplex PCR; in TCRdb, only in-frame clones are kept and a portion is missing. The sample consists of about 350,000 clones, 65% to 90% of them appearing once. Sequencing was performed on peripheral blood, taken in a trial of Ad26.COV2.S vaccine versus placebo. The receptors were sampled from a person aged 18-65 years who received the Ad26.COV2.S COVID-19 vaccine or a placebo.

The rearrangement links TRBV3-1 (or the pseudogene TRBV3-2) to TRBJ2-3; D may be TRBD1 (6 bases). The CDR3 totals 15 residues. The germline V gene encodes CDR1 LGHDT and CDR2 YNNKEL (reference sequence). V lost 3 bases and J 4 bases, leaving 14 bases between the germline ends. This CDR3 is CASSQAHRVSDTQYF. CDR3 coding DNA: TGTGCCAGCAGCCAGGCGCACAGGGTTTCAGATACGCAGTATTTT.

The rearrangement uses TRBV24-1 and TRBJ2-3; possible D gene TRBD1, 5 bases. The CDR3 is 15 amino acids. CDR1 and CDR2 (germline): KGHDR, SFDVKD. The V gene lost 1 base and the J gene lost 5 bases, with 12 bases spanning the gap. The CDR3 DNA reads TGTGCCACCAGTGATTTTGGCCAGGGCGAAGATACGCAGTATTTT. Protein product: CATSDFGQGEDTQYF.

This clone was counted only a few times. V usage is TRBV10-1 and J usage is TRBJ2-5, with D uncertain. Germline V CDR1 and CDR2: WNHNN, SYGVQD (reference sequence). Trimming took 6 bases from V and 4 from J, leaving 9 bases between them. The CDR3 has 12 amino acids. CDR3 protein: CASSDPGETQYF. For the CDR3, the DNA is TGCGCCAGCAGCGATCCCGGAGAGACCCAGTACTTC.